Listed below are T cell receptor beta chains from one sample, sequenced in a study of T-cell reconstitution after alpha-beta-depleted transplantation in children. Via MiXCR, TCRdb re-called the PCR reads, giving one row per CDR3 protein. The sample holds hundreds of thousands of distinct CDR3 sequences, approximately 13% seen once. The sample here was PBMCs, mostly from graft donor cells, taken 360 days after TCRalphabeta/CD19-depleted stem cell transplant. These receptors were obtained from a male patient aged 10-17 years who had a stem cell transplant for acute myeloid leukemia, so the T cells may come from the graft donor. Both conserved end residues are part of each CDR3. The D gene is left open where the match is weak.

D gene: TRBD2; J gene: TRBJ2-1; V gene: TRBV5-6; CDR3 protein: CASSLEGGRSSGSYNEQFF
D gene: NA; J gene: TRBJ2-1; V gene: TRBV12-3/TRBV12-4; CDR3 protein: CASSGVGGGYNEQFF
D gene: NA; J gene: TRBJ2-3; V gene: TRBV30; CDR3 protein: CACRGRTSTDTQYF
D gene: NA; J gene: TRBJ2-2; V gene: TRBV28; CDR3 protein: CASSPIQGLGTGELFF
D gene: TRBD2; J gene: TRBJ2-2; V gene: TRBV10-3; CDR3 protein: CAIKDLSSSGTLAGELFF
D gene: NA; J gene: TRBJ2-3; V gene: TRBV7-3; CDR3 protein: CASSLVDIGTDTQYF
D gene: NA; J gene: TRBJ2-1; V gene: TRBV2; CDR3 protein: CASIKRRSYNEQFF
D gene: NA; J gene: TRBJ1-2; V gene: TRBV11-1; CDR3 protein: CASSPRTVHLYGYTF
D gene: TRBD2; J gene: TRBJ2-3; V gene: TRBV4-1; CDR3 protein: CASSQDPAGIFAAGGRNTQYF
D gene: TRBD2; J gene: TRBJ2-1; V gene: TRBV4-1; CDR3 protein: CASSHSSGSYNEQFF
D gene: TRBD2; J gene: TRBJ2-3; V gene: TRBV20-1; CDR3 protein: CSALGLAGVPDTQYF
D gene: TRBD2; J gene: TRBJ2-1; V gene: TRBV20-1; CDR3 protein: CSARASAGTSAYNEQFF
D gene: TRBD2; J gene: TRBJ2-2; V gene: TRBV9; CDR3 protein: CASSASGSDTGELFF
D gene: NA; J gene: TRBJ1-5; V gene: TRBV12-3/TRBV12-4; CDR3 protein: CASSKYSNQPQHF
D gene: NA; J gene: TRBJ2-1; V gene: TRBV7-4; CDR3 protein: CASSFPCQFNEQFF
D gene: NA; J gene: TRBJ1-6; V gene: TRBV11-3; CDR3 protein: CASSLLPVAEGLSSYNSPLHF
D gene: NA; J gene: TRBJ2-3; V gene: TRBV5-1; CDR3 protein: CASSLEGILAQYF
D gene: NA; J gene: TRBJ1-6; V gene: TRBV25-1; CDR3 protein: CASSDRAYNSPLHF
D gene: TRBD1; J gene: TRBJ1-1; V gene: TRBV7-2; CDR3 protein: CASRDRGIENTEAFF
D gene: NA; J gene: TRBJ1-4; V gene: TRBV29-1; CDR3 protein: CSVEHGAGEKLFF
D gene: NA; J gene: TRBJ2-6; V gene: TRBV18; CDR3 protein: CASSRLQFWVSGANVLTF
D gene: TRBD2; J gene: TRBJ2-7; V gene: TRBV7-8; CDR3 protein: CASSLVLTSGVGVYEQYF
D gene: NA; J gene: TRBJ2-1; V gene: TRBV23-1; CDR3 protein: CASSPTRRPYNEQFF
D gene: NA; J gene: TRBJ2-5; V gene: TRBV24-1; CDR3 protein: CATSDPGRGTQYF
D gene: NA; J gene: TRBJ2-1; V gene: TRBV20-1; CDR3 protein: CSVRGSSNF
D gene: NA; J gene: TRBJ2-4; V gene: TRBV20-1; CDR3 protein: CSASRDAKNIQYF
D gene: NA; J gene: TRBJ2-3; V gene: TRBV6-1; CDR3 protein: CASRWDFRGADTQYF
D gene: NA; J gene: TRBJ2-3; V gene: TRBV11-2; CDR3 protein: CASSLLAGSPSTDTQYF
D gene: NA; J gene: TRBJ2-3; V gene: TRBV20-1; CDR3 protein: CSASGPGSGDTQYF
D gene: NA; J gene: TRBJ1-2; V gene: TRBV28; CDR3 protein: CASSPSGLSSNYGYTF
D gene: NA; J gene: TRBJ2-4; V gene: TRBV9; CDR3 protein: CASSVHYELAKNIQYF
D gene: NA; J gene: TRBJ2-7; V gene: TRBV27; CDR3 protein: CASSFFGGYEQYF
D gene: TRBD2; J gene: TRBJ2-1; V gene: TRBV6-2/TRBV6-3; CDR3 protein: CASSWGGNAYNEQFF
D gene: NA; J gene: TRBJ1-6; V gene: TRBV20-1; CDR3 protein: CSAAAGIYYSPLHF
D gene: TRBD1; J gene: TRBJ1-3; V gene: TRBV9; CDR3 protein: CASSVNGQAGNTIYF
D gene: TRBD2; J gene: TRBJ2-1; V gene: TRBV28; CDR3 protein: CASSLTLAGGPRGNEQFF
D gene: NA; J gene: TRBJ2-3; V gene: TRBV4-3; CDR3 protein: CASSQDTIDGWGLTDTQYF
D gene: NA; J gene: TRBJ1-5; V gene: TRBV19; CDR3 protein: CASSIWTASNQPQHF
D gene: TRBD2; J gene: TRBJ2-3; V gene: TRBV30; CDR3 protein: CAWCQPGLARTGDTQYF
D gene: NA; J gene: TRBJ2-2; V gene: TRBV4-3; CDR3 protein: CASSLRLVDTGELFF
D gene: NA; J gene: TRBJ2-7; V gene: TRBV7-6; CDR3 protein: CASSLEGPGYEQYF
D gene: NA; J gene: TRBJ2-1; V gene: TRBV20-1; CDR3 protein: CSARASASYNEQFF
D gene: NA; J gene: TRBJ1-5; V gene: TRBV6-5; CDR3 protein: CASSYLYSNQPQHF
D gene: TRBD2; J gene: TRBJ2-5; V gene: TRBV12-3/TRBV12-4; CDR3 protein: CASSDLAGGFETQYF
D gene: TRBD2; J gene: TRBJ2-2; V gene: TRBV4-3; CDR3 protein: CASSQVAGGGNTGELFF
D gene: TRBD2; J gene: TRBJ2-7; V gene: TRBV20-1; CDR3 protein: CSAKMGLAYYEQYF
D gene: TRBD1; J gene: TRBJ1-1; V gene: TRBV7-2; CDR3 protein: CASSLGTGRPLNTEAFF
D gene: TRBD1; J gene: TRBJ2-4; V gene: TRBV29-1; CDR3 protein: CSVRGLLAKNIQYF
D gene: NA; J gene: TRBJ2-1; V gene: TRBV7-6; CDR3 protein: CASSLDSLLGGPYNEQFF
D gene: NA; J gene: TRBJ1-1; V gene: TRBV27; CDR3 protein: CASGGGWGTEAFF